This TCR beta chain is from a study of cytomegalovirus exposure and HLA in healthy donors. Study observations and caveats: According to a later analysis, TCR clusters from the first cohort tended to co-occur in the 120 or so validation repertoires.

The CDR3 covers 13 residues. The V segment lost 6 bases and the J segment 7 bases; nucleotides outside the gene matches: 6. CDR1 is KGHSH, CDR2 LQKENI, per germline. Clones were read by immunoSEQ multiplex PCR, and TCRdb kept only the in-frame ones, dropping some. This sample yields some 320,000 clones, of which around 87% are seen a single time; 0.95% to 1.5% belongs to the top ten. Concerning this clone itself: The antigen is not known.

The J gene is TRBJ1-1, the V gene TRBV18; 9 nucleotides line up with TRBD1. The sequencing input was PBMCs. The TCR comes from a woman in her 30s in good health and CMV-seropositive. CDR3 DNA: TGTGCCAGCTCGGCGGGACAGGGCCTTGAAGCTTTCTTT. Translated: CASSAGQGLEAFF.